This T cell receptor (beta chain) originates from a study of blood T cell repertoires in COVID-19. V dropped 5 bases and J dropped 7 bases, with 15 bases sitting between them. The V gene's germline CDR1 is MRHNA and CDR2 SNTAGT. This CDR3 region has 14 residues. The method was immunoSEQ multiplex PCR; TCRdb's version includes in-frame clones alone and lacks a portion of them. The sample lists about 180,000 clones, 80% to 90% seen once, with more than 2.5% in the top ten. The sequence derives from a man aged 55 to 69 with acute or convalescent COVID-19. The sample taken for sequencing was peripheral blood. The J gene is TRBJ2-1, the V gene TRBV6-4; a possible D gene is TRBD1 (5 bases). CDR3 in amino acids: CASSRGAALNEQFF. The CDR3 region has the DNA TGTGCCAGCAGTAGGGGTGCCGCCCTTAATGAGCAGTTCTTC.